Shown below are 8 T cell receptor beta chains from a single sample sequenced in a study of cytomegalovirus exposure and HLA in healthy donors. In the PCR, 60 Vbeta and 13 Jbeta primers were used. This table comes from immunoSEQ multiplex PCR, and its TCRdb copy is limited to in-frame clones, with some not included. The table lists some 190,000 clones, approximately 70% of them singletons. The sample comprised PBMCs. These receptors all come from a woman younger than 45 in good health and CMV-seropositive.

The rearrangement joins TRBV25-1 to TRBJ2-1; 8 nucleotides agree with TRBD2. Germline V lookup: CDR1 MGHDK, CDR2 SYGVNS. With 8 bases clipped from V and 3 bases from J, the junction kept 12 bases outside the gene matches. This CDR3 has 16 residues. The CDR3 DNA sequence: TGTGCCAGCCGAATAGGGCTAGCGGGTGGCTACAATGAGCAGTTCTTC. Protein sequence: CASRIGLAGGYNEQFF.

As DNA, the CDR3 is TGTGCCAGCAGGCCTTACCCTGGGACAGGTAGCACAGATACGCAGTATTTT. Translating gives CASRPYPGTGSTDTQYF. The V call is TRBV11-2, the J call TRBJ2-3; 8 nucleotides line up with TRBD1. CDR1 is SGHAT and CDR2 is FQNNGV in the germline V gene. This CDR3 region has 17 residues. The V and J ends lost 6 bases and 0 bases, in that order; junction bases with no gene match: 11.

The chain is built from TRBV6-5 and TRBJ2-5; maybe TRBD2 (6 bases). The germline CDR1 and CDR2 sequences are MNHEY and SVGAGI. CDR3 length: 14 amino acids. The V end was cut by 5 bases, the J end by 5 bases, with 15 bases between. CDR3 sequence: CASSQLTREETQYF. The CDR3, as DNA: TGTGCCAGCAGTCAATTGACTCGGGAGGAGACCCAGTACTTC.

This clone was seen a handful of times. This chain links TRBV10-3 with TRBJ2-2; 8 nucleotides agree with TRBD2. This CDR3 contains 15 residues. With V trimmed by 4 bases and J by 4 bases, 5 bases remained unmatched. The germline gives CDR1 ENHRY, CDR2 SYGVKD. The CDR3 loop is CAISAGLVGTGELFF. The CDR3, as DNA: TGTGCCATCAGTGCGGGACTAGTAGGCACCGGGGAGCTGTTTTTT.

This clone was detected a few times. The chain carries TRBV2 and TRBJ2-7; 7 bases map to TRBD2. The CDR3 spans 15 residues. The germline V gene encodes CDR1 SNHLY and CDR2 FYNNEI. After removal of 6 bases from V and 0 bases from J, the junction contained 8 bases not matched to a gene. The CDR3 DNA reads TGTGCCAGCAGCTTACTAGCGCTTATCTCCTACGAGCAGTACTTC. It translates to CASSLLALISYEQYF.

A few counts support this clone. This chain uses TRBV28 with TRBJ1-2; D remains unclear. The germline V gene has CDR1 MDHEN and CDR2 SYDVKM. Deletions cut 6 bases from V and 0 bases from J, with 11 bases between. The CDR3 is made up of 14 amino acids. The DNA of the CDR3 is TGTGCCAGCAGCCAAATTACACCTAACTATGGCTACACCTTC. Amino acid sequence: CASSQITPNYGYTF.

This chain connects TRBV6-6 to TRBJ2-7; D unclear. V lost 7 bases and J 13 bases, leaving 17 bases between the germline ends. The CDR3 length is 11 residues. The V gene's germline CDR1 is MNHNY and CDR2 SVGAGI (reference sequence). CDR3 bases: TGTGCCAGCACCGTCGGCTCCACTACTTACTTC. This sequence encodes CASTVGSTTYF.

The rearrangement links TRBV4-1 to TRBJ2-7; 7 positions match TRBD2. The CDR3 spans 17 residues. Germline V lookup: CDR1 MGHRA, CDR2 YSYEKL. After removal of 0 bases from V and 0 bases from J, the junction contained 8 bases not matched to a gene. The CDR3 reads CASSQDEGGLGSYEQYF. The CDR3 bases are TGCGCCAGCAGCCAAGATGAGGGAGGGCTGGGCTCCTACGAGCAGTACTTC.